This TCR beta chain emerged from a study of molecular identifiers for immune sequencing clone quantification. Study-wide background: In replicates, RNA from around 20,000 or 100,000 naive CD8 cells was divided five ways and four parts were sequenced.

About this clonotype: Its cognate antigen is unknown. A much larger clone differs by one base, so this may be a read error.

TCRdb itself ran the PCR reads through MiXCR, one entry per CDR3 protein. The sample lists 90,000 to 120,000 distinct CDR3 sequences; over 30% were seen once. The CDR3 runs to 15 residues. Germline V gene data show CDR1 as ENHRY and CDR2 as SYGVKD. V was pared by 8 bases and J by 1 base, with 16 bases between. Whole-study results and caveats: Effector cells kept over 99% of their molecules in clones above 20 RNA copies, while naive cells kept under 1% there.

This TCR was recovered from a human donor in good health. Some libraries in this study had Jurkat cell RNA spiked in. The sequencing input was naive CD8+ T cells from blood, with Jurkat cell RNA spiked in. The subset was: FACS-sorted CD8+CD4-CCR7+CD45RA+ naive T cells. The gene calls are TRBV10-3 and TRBJ2-3; tentatively, D is TRBD2 (5 bases). The CDR3 nucleotides are TGTGCCATCGGGAGTCCACTAACGGGCACAGATACGCAGTATTTT. Its translation is CAIGSPLTGTDTQYF.